This is a list of T cell receptor beta chains from one sample in a study of graft-versus-host responses after intestinal transplantation. Antigens of these TCRs are unknown. The assay was immunoSEQ multiplex PCR, and TCRdb's table has in-frame clones only and misses some. The table has fewer than 120,000 clones, around 93% seen once. The sample here was unstimulated CD8+ T cells sorted from spleen or lymph node cells, taken before intestinal transplant. These receptors were collected from a human donor who received an intestinal transplant. CDR3s include the opening cysteine and the closing phenylalanine or tryptophan. A D gene is named only where the DNA matches it firmly. Size is stated for part of the rows, as once, few or many counts, or as a class when the clone is expanded.

cdr3_length,clone_size,d_call,j_call,v_call,cdr3_nt,cdr3_aa
14,-,TRBD2,TRBJ2-7,TRBV27,TGTGCCAGCAGTCCGACCACTAGCGGTTACGAGCAGTACTTC,CASSPTTSGYEQYF
12,few,-,TRBJ1-2,TRBV18,TGTGCCAGCTCAGTCGGGACTGTTGGCTACACCTTC,CASSVGTVGYTF
18,-,TRBD2,TRBJ2-2,TRBV5-4,TGTGCCAGCAGCTTGGGTGCAAGTGGGAGGGAGGTCACCGGGGAGCTGTTTTTT,CASSLGASGREVTGELFF
13,-,-,TRBJ1-1,TRBV7-3,TGTGCCAGCAGCCCCAGGGTGAACACTGAAGCTTTCTTT,CASSPRVNTEAFF
13,-,-,TRBJ2-1,TRBV18,TGTGCCAGCTCACCTGGGACGGACAATGAGCAGTTCTTC,CASSPGTDNEQFF
14,once,TRBD1,TRBJ1-4,TRBV5-4,TGTGCCAGCAGCCCGGGACAGACAGATGAAAAACTGTTTTTT,CASSPGQTDEKLFF
13,-,-,TRBJ1-1,TRBV5-4,TGTGCCAGCAGCTTCGGCGGGAACACTGAAGCTTTCTTT,CASSFGGNTEAFF
13,-,-,TRBJ2-1,TRBV6-5,TGTGCCAGCAGGCCCTCAGGGAACAATGAGCAGTTCTTC,CASRPSGNNEQFF
14,-,-,TRBJ2-1,TRBV9,TGTGCCAGCAGCTCCCGGGACTTCTACAATGAGCAGTTCTTC,CASSSRDFYNEQFF
14,once,TRBD2,TRBJ2-7,TRBV9,TGTGCCAGCAGTACCGGGACTAGGCCCTACGAGCAGTACTTC,CASSTGTRPYEQYF
16,-,TRBD1,TRBJ1-5,TRBV27,TGTGCCAGCAGTTTAGGGACAGGGGGCGGAGGTCAGCCCCAGCATTTT,CASSLGTGGGGQPQHF
15,-,-,TRBJ1-5,TRBV5-5,TGTGCCAGCAGCTTATCGGGGGCCCAAGGTCAGCCCCAGCATTTT,CASSLSGAQGQPQHF
13,-,-,TRBJ1-2,TRBV16,TGTGCCAGCCGGGGCGACATGGGCTATGGCTACACCTTC,CASRGDMGYGYTF
14,-,-,TRBJ2-7,TRBV9,TGTGCCAGCAGCGTAGGTCCGAACTCCTACGAGCAGTACTTC,CASSVGPNSYEQYF
11,-,-,TRBJ1-1,TRBV6-1,TGTGCCAGCAGGCTAAACACTGAAGCTTTCTTT,CASRLNTEAFF
13,-,-,TRBJ1-5,TRBV19,TGTGCCAGTAAAGACAGGACCAATCAGCCCCAGCATTTT,CASKDRTNQPQHF
12,-,-,TRBJ2-7,TRBV29-1,TGCAGCGTTGAGGCCCCTACTGACGAGCAGTACTTC,CSVEAPTDEQYF
17,-,-,TRBJ2-1,TRBV6-1,TGTGCCAGCAGTGAAGCCGATGGGGGTGGGGTTTACAATGAGCAGTTCTTC,CASSEADGGGVYNEQFF
14,-,TRBD2,TRBJ2-7,TRBV19,TGTGCCAGTAGTGAGACTAGCGGAGCCTACGAGCAGTACTTC,CASSETSGAYEQYF
18,-,TRBD2,TRBJ2-1,TRBV5-1,TGCGCCAGCAGCCAAAGACTAGCGGGAGCCCCCTCCTACAATGAGCAGTTCTTC,CASSQRLAGAPSYNEQFF
15,-,-,TRBJ2-2,TRBV28,TGTGCCAGCAGTTCCATAGCGACGAACACCGGGGAGCTGTTTTTT,CASSSIATNTGELFF
15,-,TRBD1,TRBJ2-7,TRBV29-1,TGCAGCGTTGAAATAGGACAGGGGTTTTCCTACGAGCAGTACTTC,CSVEIGQGFSYEQYF
12,-,-,TRBJ1-3,TRBV7-6,TGTGCCAGCAGCCCCGAGGGGGTCACCATATATTTT,CASSPEGVTIYF
15,-,TRBD1,TRBJ2-3,TRBV29-1,TGCAGCGTGGATGGGACAGGGACGACCACAGATACGCAGTATTTT,CSVDGTGTTTDTQYF
15,-,-,TRBJ2-7,TRBV11-3,TGTGCCAGCAGCTCCGGCGCTGGAGGGATCTACGAGCAGTACTTC,CASSSGAGGIYEQYF
10,-,-,TRBJ2-5,TRBV29-1,TGCAGCGCTATATTTGGGACCCAGTACTTC,CSAIFGTQYF
16,-,-,TRBJ1-1,TRBV7-8,TGTGCCAGCAGCGCAGGGCAGCGGTACATGAACACTGAAGCTTTCTTT,CASSAGQRYMNTEAFF
14,-,-,TRBJ2-1,TRBV10-1,TGCGCCAGCAGTGAAGGCTACCCGAGATATGAGCAGTTCTTC,CASSEGYPRYEQFF
13,few,-,TRBJ2-7,TRBV14,TGTGCCAGCAGCCTAGACCTTAACTACGAGCAGTACTTC,CASSLDLNYEQYF
15,-,-,TRBJ2-1,TRBV13,TGTGCCAGCAGCTTAGGGACAGCCTCCTACAATGAGCAGTTCTTC,CASSLGTASYNEQFF
15,-,TRBD1,TRBJ2-2,TRBV5-5,TGTGCCAGCAGCTCAGGACAGGGAAGAACCGGGGAGCTGTTTTTT,CASSSGQGRTGELFF
16,-,-,TRBJ2-1,TRBV6-5,TGTGCCAGCAGTTACTCGAGTACTAGCTCTTACAATGAGCAGTTCTTC,CASSYSSTSSYNEQFF
14,-,TRBD1,TRBJ1-1,TRBV29-1,TGCAGCGTTGGGTGGACAGGGGGCAGGACTGAAGCTTTCTTT,CSVGWTGGRTEAFF
13,-,-,TRBJ1-1,TRBV7-8,TGTGCCAGCAGCTTATTCGGCAGGGAAATTGATTTCTTT,CASSLFGREIDFF
11,-,-,TRBJ2-1,TRBV14,TGTGCCAGCAGCCAAGGACATGAGCAGTTCTTC,CASSQGHEQFF
15,-,-,TRBJ2-5,TRBV4-1,TGCGCCAGCAGCCAACCCGAGCGGTTGCGAGAGACCCAGTACTTC,CASSQPERLRETQYF
13,-,-,TRBJ2-3,TRBV9,TGTGCCAGCAGCGTAGGTCGATCAGATACGCAGTATTTT,CASSVGRSDTQYF
16,-,-,TRBJ2-1,TRBV28,TGTGCCAGCAGTCCCGGACCGGGACCAGAGTCCAATGAGCAGTTCTTC,CASSPGPGPESNEQFF
12,-,-,TRBJ2-7,TRBV10-2,TGCGCCAGCAGCGAACAAGACTACGAGCAGTACTTC,CASSEQDYEQYF
15,-,TRBD1,TRBJ1-1,TRBV15,TGTGCCACCAGCAGGGACAGGGGGCTGGGCACTGAAGCTTTCTTT,CATSRDRGLGTEAFF
14,-,TRBD2,TRBJ2-7,TRBV27,TGTGCCACCTCGAGCGGGAGGGCTTTCTACGAGCAGTACTTC,CATSSGRAFYEQYF
18,-,TRBD2,TRBJ2-2,TRBV4-1,TGCGCCAGCAGCCAAGGGCCACCGGGACTAGCTTCATCTGGGGAGCTGTTTTTT,CASSQGPPGLASSGELFF
15,once,TRBD2,TRBJ2-5,TRBV4-1,TGCGCCAGCAGCCTAGATAGCGGGAGTGGCGAGACCCAGTACTTC,CASSLDSGSGETQYF
13,-,-,TRBJ2-1,TRBV27,TGTGCCAGCAGTTTATGGCAGTACAATGAGCAGTTCTTC,CASSLWQYNEQFF
13,-,-,TRBJ2-7,TRBV2,TGTGCCAGCAGTGGGAACAGGGACTACGAGCAGTACTTC,CASSGNRDYEQYF
13,-,-,TRBJ2-7,TRBV7-3,TGTGCCAGCAGCCTTGGCTCGGGGTACGAGCAGTACTTC,CASSLGSGYEQYF
12,once,-,TRBJ2-5,TRBV29-1,TGCAGCGTTGAAGACGCGAGTCAGACCCAGTACTTC,CSVEDASQTQYF
14,-,TRBD1,TRBJ1-4,TRBV27,TGTGCCAGCAGTCAGGGGACAGGGTATGAAAAACTGTTTTTT,CASSQGTGYEKLFF
15,-,TRBD2,TRBJ2-1,TRBV27,TGTGCCAGCAGTCCGGGACTAGCGGGAGCCCTGGAGCAGTTCTTC,CASSPGLAGALEQFF
12,-,-,TRBJ2-2,TRBV7-3,TGTGCCAGCAGCCCTTTTACCGGGGAGCTGTTTTTT,CASSPFTGELFF
16,once,-,TRBJ2-1,TRBV9,TGTGCCAGCAGCCCGAGGGGGGGGAGCTCCTACAATGAGCAGTTCTTC,CASSPRGGSSYNEQFF
14,-,TRBD2,TRBJ2-5,TRBV5-6,TGTGCCAGCAGCCTACGACTAGCGGGCTCGCGCCAGTACTTC,CASSLRLAGSRQYF
15,few,TRBD2,TRBJ2-1,TRBV7-9,TGTGCCAGCAGCCCTAGCGGGAGCTCCTACAATGAGCAGTTCTTC,CASSPSGSSYNEQFF
13,-,-,TRBJ2-7,TRBV7-9,TGTGCCACAGCCGCCGGGGCCGGAGGTGAGCAGTACTTC,CATAAGAGGEQYF
17,-,TRBD1,TRBJ2-3,TRBV13,TGTGCCAGCAGCTTTGGACAGGGGACGACTAGCACAGATACGCAGTATTTT,CASSFGQGTTSTDTQYF
12,-,-,TRBJ1-1,TRBV6-6,TGTGCTATCCTGGGGTGGGACACTGAAGCTTTCTTT,CAILGWDTEAFF
15,-,-,TRBJ1-5,TRBV4-1,TGCGCCAGCAGCCAAGATCCCCTGGTCGGTCAGCCCCAGCATTTT,CASSQDPLVGQPQHF
15,-,-,TRBJ2-1,TRBV13,TGTGCCAGCAGCCCGAGACTAACCGCCCGGGATGAGCAGTTCTTC,CASSPRLTARDEQFF
13,-,-,TRBJ1-5,TRBV6-5,TGTGCCAGCAGCCTAGGGGGGGCCCAGCCCCAGCATTTT,CASSLGGAQPQHF